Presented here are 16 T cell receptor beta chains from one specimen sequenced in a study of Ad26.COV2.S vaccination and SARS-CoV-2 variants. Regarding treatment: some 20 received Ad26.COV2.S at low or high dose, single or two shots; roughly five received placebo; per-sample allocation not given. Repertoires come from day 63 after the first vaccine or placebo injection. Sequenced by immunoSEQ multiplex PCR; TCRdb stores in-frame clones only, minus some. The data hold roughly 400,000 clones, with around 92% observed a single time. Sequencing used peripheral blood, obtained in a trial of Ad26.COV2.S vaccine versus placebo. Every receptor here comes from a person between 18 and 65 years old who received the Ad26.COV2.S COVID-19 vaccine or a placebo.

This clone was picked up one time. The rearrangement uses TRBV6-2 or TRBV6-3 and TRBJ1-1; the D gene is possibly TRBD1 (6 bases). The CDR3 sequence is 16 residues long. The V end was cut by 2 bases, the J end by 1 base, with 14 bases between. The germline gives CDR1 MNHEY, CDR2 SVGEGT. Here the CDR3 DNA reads TGTGCCAGCAGTTACGAGACAGGAAAAACGAACACTGAAGCTTTCTTT. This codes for CASSYETGKTNTEAFF.

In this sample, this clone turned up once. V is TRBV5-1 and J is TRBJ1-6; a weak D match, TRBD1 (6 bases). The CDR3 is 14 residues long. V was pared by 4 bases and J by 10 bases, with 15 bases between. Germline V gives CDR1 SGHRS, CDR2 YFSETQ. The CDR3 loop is CASSRGGPPSPLHF. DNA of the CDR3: TGCGCCAGCAGCCGGGGGGGGCCGCCCTCACCCCTCCACTTT.

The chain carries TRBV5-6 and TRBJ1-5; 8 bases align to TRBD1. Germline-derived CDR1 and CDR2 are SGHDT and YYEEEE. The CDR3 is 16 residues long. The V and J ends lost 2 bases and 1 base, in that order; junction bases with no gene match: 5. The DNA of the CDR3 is TGTGCCAGCAGCTTAAAGACAGGGGCGAGCAATCAGCCCCAGCATTTT. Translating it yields CASSLKTGASNQPQHF.

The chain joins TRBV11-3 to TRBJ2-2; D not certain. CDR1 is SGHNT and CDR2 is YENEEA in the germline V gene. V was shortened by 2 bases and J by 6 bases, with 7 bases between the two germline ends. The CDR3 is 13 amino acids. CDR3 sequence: CASSLRPPGELFF. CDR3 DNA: TGTGCCAGCAGCTTACGGCCCCCCGGGGAGCTGTTTTTT.

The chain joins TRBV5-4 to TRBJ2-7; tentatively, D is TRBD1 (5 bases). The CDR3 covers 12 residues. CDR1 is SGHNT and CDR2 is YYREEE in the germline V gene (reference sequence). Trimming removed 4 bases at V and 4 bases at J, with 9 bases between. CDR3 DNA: TGTGCCAGCAGCAAGACAGCGTACGAGCAGTACTTC. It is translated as CASSKTAYEQYF.

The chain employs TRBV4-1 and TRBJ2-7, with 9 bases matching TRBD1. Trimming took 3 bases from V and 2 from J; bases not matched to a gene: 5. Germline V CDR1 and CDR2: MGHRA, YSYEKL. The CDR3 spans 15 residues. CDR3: CASSHGTGHTYEQYF. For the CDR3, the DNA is TGCGCCAGCAGCCACGGGACAGGGCACACCTACGAGCAGTACTTC.

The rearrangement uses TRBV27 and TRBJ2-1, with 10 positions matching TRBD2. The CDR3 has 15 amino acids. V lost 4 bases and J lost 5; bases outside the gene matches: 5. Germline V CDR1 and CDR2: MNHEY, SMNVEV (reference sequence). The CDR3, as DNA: TGTGCCAGCAGTTGGGGACTAGCGCCTAACAATGAGCAGTTCTTC. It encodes CASSWGLAPNNEQFF.

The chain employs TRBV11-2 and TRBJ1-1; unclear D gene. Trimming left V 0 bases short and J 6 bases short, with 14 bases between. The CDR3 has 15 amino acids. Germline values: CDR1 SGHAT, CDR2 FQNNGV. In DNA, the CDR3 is TGTGCCAGCAGCTTAGATCTCGGCAGGATGGCTGAAGCTTTCTTT. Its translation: CASSLDLGRMAEAFF.

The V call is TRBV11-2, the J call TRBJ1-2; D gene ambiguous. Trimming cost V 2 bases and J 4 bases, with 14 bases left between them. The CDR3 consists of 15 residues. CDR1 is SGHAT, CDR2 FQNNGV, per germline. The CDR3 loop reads CASSLTGRTTYGYTF. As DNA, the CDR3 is TGTGCCAGCAGCTTAACGGGCCGTACGACCTATGGCTACACCTTC.

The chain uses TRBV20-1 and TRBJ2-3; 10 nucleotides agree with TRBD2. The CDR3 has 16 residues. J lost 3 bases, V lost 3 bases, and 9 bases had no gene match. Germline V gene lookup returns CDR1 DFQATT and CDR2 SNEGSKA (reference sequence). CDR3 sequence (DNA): TGCAGTGCTAGTGAGCTAGCGGGGGTTCGGACAGATACGCAGTATTTT. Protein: CSASELAGVRTDTQYF.

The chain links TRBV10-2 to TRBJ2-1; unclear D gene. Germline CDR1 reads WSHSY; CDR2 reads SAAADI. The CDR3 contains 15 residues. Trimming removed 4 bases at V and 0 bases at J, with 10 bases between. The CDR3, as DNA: TGCGCCAGCAGTGTTCTGCCAAGCTCCTACAATGAGCAGTTCTTC. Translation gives CASSVLPSSYNEQFF.

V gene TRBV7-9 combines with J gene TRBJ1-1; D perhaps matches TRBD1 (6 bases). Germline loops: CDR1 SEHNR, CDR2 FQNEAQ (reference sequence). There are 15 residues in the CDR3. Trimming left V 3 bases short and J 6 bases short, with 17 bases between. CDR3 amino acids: CASSFNRASGSEAFF. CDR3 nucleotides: TGTGCCAGCAGCTTTAACAGGGCCTCCGGTTCTGAAGCTTTCTTT.

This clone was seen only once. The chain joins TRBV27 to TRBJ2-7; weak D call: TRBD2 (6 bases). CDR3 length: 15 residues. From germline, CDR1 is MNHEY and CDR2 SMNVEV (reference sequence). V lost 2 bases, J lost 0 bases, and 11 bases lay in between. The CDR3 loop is CASSLIAAHSYEQYF. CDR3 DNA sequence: TGTGCCAGCAGTTTAATAGCGGCGCACTCCTACGAGCAGTACTTC.

CDR3 region: CASSYNYGYTF. The CDR3 nucleotides are TGTGCCAGCAGTTATAACTATGGCTACACCTTC. This chain joins TRBV6-2 or TRBV6-3 and TRBJ1-2; D is ambiguous. V was clipped by 3 bases and J by 1 base, with 0 bases between them. The CDR3 runs to 11 residues. The germline V gene has CDR1 MNHEY and CDR2 SVGEGT.

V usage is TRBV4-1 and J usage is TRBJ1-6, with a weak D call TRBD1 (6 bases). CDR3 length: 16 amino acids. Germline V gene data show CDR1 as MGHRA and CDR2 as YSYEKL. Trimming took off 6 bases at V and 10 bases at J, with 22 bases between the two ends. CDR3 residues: CASRTRVGGSDSPLHF. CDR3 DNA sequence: TGCGCCAGCAGAACAAGAGTAGGGGGATCAGACTCACCCCTCCACTTT.

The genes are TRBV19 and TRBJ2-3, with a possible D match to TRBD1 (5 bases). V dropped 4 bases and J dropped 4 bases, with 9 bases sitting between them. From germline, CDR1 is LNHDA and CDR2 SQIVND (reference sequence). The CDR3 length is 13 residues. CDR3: CASSKVGADTQYF. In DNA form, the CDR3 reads TGTGCCAGTAGTAAGGTAGGGGCAGATACGCAGTATTTT.